This TCR beta chain comes out of a study of shared clonotypes between healthy human individuals. The genomic DNA of each subset was split evenly across several immunoSEQ plates. Generated by immunoSEQ multiplex PCR, the TCRdb table keeps only in-frame clones and is missing some. The repertoire consists of approximately 1.1 million clones, with around 78% occurring once and the leading ten covering under 0.65%. CDR1 and CDR2 (germline): MGHRA, YSYEKL. The CDR3 is 15 residues long. Trimming pared 1 base from V and 3 bases from J, leaving 13 bases between. Sample: memory CD4+ T cells from PBMCs. Subset described: CD45RA-negative fraction. This chain uses TRBV4-1 with TRBJ2-7; weak D call: TRBD2 (5 bases). This sequence was found in a man aged 18 to 29 in good health. Some clones in this sample may be carry-over from other donors' samples. CDR3 nucleotides: TGCGCCAGCAGCCAAGGCGGGCGGAACAACTACGAGCAGTACTTC. It translates to CASSQGGRNNYEQYF.